Below, 13 T cell receptor beta chains from the same sample are listed, as sequenced in a study of cytomegalovirus exposure and HLA in healthy donors. Amplification used 60 Vbeta primers and 13 Jbeta primers. The assay was immunoSEQ multiplex PCR, and TCRdb's table has in-frame clones only and misses some. In the table there are around 62,000 clones, roughly 78% of which are singletons. Sequencing input: PBMCs. Source of these receptors: a man between 35 and 55 years old in good health and CMV-seronegative.

This clone has just a few counts. The chain couples TRBV6-6 to TRBJ2-7; D ambiguous. The CDR3 contains 13 residues. Deletions cut 7 bases from V and 5 bases from J, with 15 bases between. CDR1 is MNHNY and CDR2 is SVGAGI in the germline V gene (reference sequence). CDR3 DNA: TGTGCCAGCAACCTAGATGTGTTGGACGAGCAGTACTTC. Translation: CASNLDVLDEQYF.

CDR3 in DNA: TGTGCCAGCAGTTACCGAGGCGGCGTCCCGTTCTTC. Its translation is CASSYRGGVPFF. The V and J genes are TRBV6-5 and TRBJ2-1; no clear D gene. Trimming took 2 bases from V and 15 from J, leaving 14 bases between them. The germline V gene encodes CDR1 MNHEY and CDR2 SVGAGI. The CDR3 covers 12 residues.

J is TRBJ2-7 and V is TRBV27, with 16 bases aligning to TRBD2. The junction had 11 bases not matched to a gene; V was cut back by 9 bases and J by 3 bases. Germline-derived CDR1 and CDR2 are MNHEY and SMNVEV (reference sequence). This CDR3 region has 17 residues. CDR3: CASSSRGLAGGIYEQYF. In DNA form, the CDR3 reads TGTGCCAGTTCCTCGCGGGGACTAGCGGGAGGGATCTACGAGCAGTACTTC.

The chain couples TRBV28 to TRBJ2-7, with 8 bases aligning to TRBD1. Germline CDR1 reads MDHEN; CDR2 reads SYDVKM. The J segment lost 3 bases and the V segment lost 4 bases, leaving 5 bases of the junction unmatched. The CDR3 runs 14 residues. CDR3 residues: CASSSSDRGYEQYF. The CDR3 DNA sequence: TGTGCCAGCAGTTCGTCCGACAGGGGCTACGAGCAGTACTTC.

The CDR3 DNA is TGTGCCAGCAGTTTTGGGGCGGCCCCTGAAAAACTGTTTTTT. It yields the protein CASSFGAAPEKLFF. The chain has TRBV28 and TRBJ1-4; perhaps TRBD1 as D (5 bases). Trimming left V 3 bases short and J 7 bases short, with 12 bases between. This CDR3 comprises 14 residues. Germline V lookup: CDR1 MDHEN, CDR2 SYDVKM.

The chain employs TRBV9 and TRBJ2-3; 8 bases fit TRBD1. The germline gives CDR1 SGDLS, CDR2 YYNGEE. CDR3 length: 14 amino acids. Trimming took 3 bases from V and 4 from J; bases not matched to a gene: 4. The CDR3 loop reads CASSADRGADTQYF. CDR3 nucleotide sequence: TGTGCCAGCAGCGCCGACAGGGGTGCAGATACGCAGTATTTT.

This clone was counted once. The chain joins TRBV18 to TRBJ1-1; 7 bases align to TRBD1. Germline-derived CDR1 and CDR2 are KGHSH and LQKENI. The junction had 7 bases not matched to a gene; V was cut back by 3 bases and J by 6 bases. CDR3 size: 14 residues. This CDR3 is CASSPRTGPAEAFF. CDR3 DNA sequence: TGTGCCAGCTCACCGCGGACAGGCCCTGCTGAAGCTTTCTTT.

In its sample, this clone was seen once. The chain uses TRBV7-2 and TRBJ1-2; no reliable D call. Germline V CDR1 and CDR2: SGHTA, FQGNSA. The V end lost 5 bases, the J end lost 3 bases, and 13 bases lay between the germline ends. The CDR3 has 14 amino acids. Here the CDR3 DNA reads TGTGCCAGCAGCCCCAACAGAAGAGACTATGGCTACACCTTC. It specifies CASSPNRRDYGYTF. Looking up the rest from reference TRBV7-2 and TRBJ1-2 gives the full variable domain: GAGVSQSPSNKVTEKGKDVELRCDPISGHTALYWYRQSLGQGLEFLIYFQGNSAPDKSGLPSDRFSAERTGGSVSTLTIQRTQQEDSAVYLCASSPNRRDYGYTFGSGTRLTVV.

V is TRBV6-6 and J is TRBJ2-7; 8 nucleotides line up with TRBD1. Trimming took 3 bases from V and 3 from J; bases not matched to a gene: 7. Germline V CDR1 and CDR2: MNHNY, SVGAGI (reference sequence). This CDR3 spans 15 amino acids. The CDR3 loop is CASSYSGTGGYEQYF. CDR3 DNA sequence: TGTGCCAGCAGTTATTCGGGGACAGGAGGCTACGAGCAGTACTTC.

This chain joins TRBV5-4 and TRBJ1-1; 10 bases are a match to TRBD1. The CDR3 length is 15 residues. CDR1 and CDR2 from the germline V gene are SGHNT and YYREEE (reference sequence). V was clipped by 3 bases and J by 1 base; unmatched bases: 3. CDR3 in amino acids: CASSSRDRGNTEAFF. In DNA, the CDR3 is TGTGCCAGCAGCTCCCGGGACAGGGGGAACACTGAAGCTTTCTTT.

V gene TRBV9 combines with J gene TRBJ2-6; TRBD1 might be the D (6 bases). V was trimmed by 2 bases and J by 0 bases, leaving 12 bases between them. This CDR3 contains 17 residues. CDR1 is SGDLS and CDR2 is YYNGEE in the germline V gene. The CDR3 reads CASSVLDSPSGANVLTF. The DNA of the CDR3 is TGTGCCAGCAGCGTTCTGGACAGTCCCTCTGGGGCCAACGTCCTGACTTTC.

The V call is TRBV7-9, the J call TRBJ1-1; D uncertain. This CDR3 is 13 amino acids long. V was cut by 3 bases and J by 7 bases, with 12 bases left in between. Germline V gene lookup returns CDR1 SEHNR and CDR2 FQNEAQ (reference sequence). The CDR3 DNA follows: TGTGCCAGCAGCTTGGAGCGGGGTGGTGAAGCTTTCTTT. Its protein product is CASSLERGGEAFF.

The chain carries TRBV5-1 and TRBJ2-5, with D tentatively TRBD2 (6 bases). The V and J ends lost 1 base and 4 bases respectively, with 11 bases between them. Germline CDR1 and CDR2: SGHRS and YFSETQ. The CDR3 loop spans 14 amino acids. CDR3 nucleotide sequence: TGCGCCAGCAGCTTGTACGGAGGGGTAGAGACCCAGTACTTC. Amino acid sequence: CASSLYGGVETQYF.